The 30 T cell receptor beta chains presented below share a single source sample, sequenced in a study of beta chain features in type 1 diabetes. Study outcomes and limitations: Significant though moderate, a shortening of TCRB CDR3s appeared in all four CD4+ subsets of Type 1 diabetes patients.

No antigens are known for them. The authors reverse transcribed all of the isolated RNA, so sequencing captured expressed TCRB transcripts. Clones were sequenced by immunoSEQ multiplex PCR, and TCRdb holds only the in-frame ones, with some missing. Of under 850,000 clones in the sample, around 15% were seen once. Material for sequencing was naive CD4+ T cells from blood. These TCRs come from a man aged 18 to 30 with type 1 diabetes.

V is TRBV7-9 and J is TRBJ2-2; no firm D call. Trimming stripped 5 bases from V and 0 bases from J, with 13 bases between. CDR3 length equals 16 residues. CDR1 is SEHNR, CDR2 FQNEAQ, per germline (reference sequence). The CDR3 coding sequence is TGTGCCAGCAGCCTCCCTGGGAAGGCGAACACCGGGGAGCTGTTTTTT. This sequence encodes CASSLPGKANTGELFF.

The V and J genes are TRBV30 and TRBJ2-5, with TRBD1 matching over 11 bases. Losses at the gene ends were 3 bases for V and 5 bases for J; bases not matched to a gene: 8. Looked up from germline, CDR1 is GTSNPN and CDR2 is SVGIG (reference sequence). This CDR3 is 15 amino acids long. CDR3 residues: CAWRVGQGERETQYF. CDR3 bases: TGTGCCTGGAGGGTGGGACAGGGGGAACGGGAGACCCAGTACTTC. Full variable domain (missing parts from reference TRBV30 and TRBJ2-5): SQTIHQWPATLVQPVGSPLSLECTVEGTSNPNLYWYRQAAGRGLQLLFYSVGIGQISSEVPQNLSASRPQDRQFILSSKKLLLSDSGFYLCAWRVGQGERETQYFGPGTRLLVL.

The chain combines TRBV27 with TRBJ2-1, with TRBD2 matching 7 bases. With V trimmed by 4 bases and J by 5 bases, 14 bases remained unmatched. The CDR3 loop spans 17 amino acids. Per germline, CDR1 MNHEY and CDR2 SMNVEV (reference sequence). For the CDR3, the DNA is TGTGCCAGCAGTTCCCCCGGACTAGTCGGAATTAACAATGAGCAGTTCTTC. Its protein is CASSSPGLVGINNEQFF.

This chain joins TRBV27 and TRBJ1-5, with D perhaps TRBD1 (5 bases). The germline V and J ends were trimmed by 3 bases and 4 bases, with 10 bases remaining between them. This CDR3 has 14 residues. Germline values: CDR1 MNHEY, CDR2 SMNVEV (reference sequence). The CDR3 protein is CASSFFGGNQPQHF. The CDR3, as DNA: TGTGCCAGCAGTTTCTTCGGGGGTAATCAGCCCCAGCATTTT.

The J gene is TRBJ2-1, the V gene TRBV29-1, with D unresolved. Germline V gene lookup returns CDR1 SQVTM and CDR2 ANQGSEA. The ends were cut back, 3 bases at V and 7 bases at J, with 16 bases in the middle. The CDR3 runs to 14 residues. As DNA, the CDR3 is TGCAGCGTTGAGACAACCACCAAAGGTAATGAGCAGTTCTTC. Amino acid sequence: CSVETTTKGNEQFF.

The CDR3 region has the DNA TGTGCCAGCAGCTCCCGGACTAGCGGGAGCAGGGAGCAGTTCTTC. Translating it yields CASSSRTSGSREQFF. V and J are TRBV7-6 and TRBJ2-1, with 13 bases fitting TRBD2. Losses at the gene ends were 4 bases for V and 10 bases for J; bases not matched to a gene: 7. This CDR3 has 15 amino acids. Germline loops: CDR1 SGHVS, CDR2 FNYEAQ.

This clone was seen more than once but under ten times. The genes are TRBV6-1 and TRBJ2-5, with D unresolved. CDR1 MNHNS and CDR2 SASEGT come from the germline V gene. This CDR3 comprises 15 residues. V dropped 6 bases and J dropped 4 bases, with 18 bases sitting between them. CDR3 residues: CASRPGLVSPETQYF. The DNA of the CDR3 is TGTGCCAGCAGGCCGGGCCTTGTATCGCCAGAGACCCAGTACTTC.

In its sample, this clone was seen a few times. V and J are TRBV7-9 and TRBJ1-1, with 10 bases lining up with TRBD1. This CDR3 contains 16 residues. The V gene's germline CDR1 is SEHNR and CDR2 FQNEAQ (reference sequence). J was trimmed by 0 bases and V by 4 bases; bases with no gene match: 5. The CDR3 DNA reads as TGTGCCAGCAGCTGGGACAGGGGAGAAATGAACACTGAAGCTTTCTTT. Residues: CASSWDRGEMNTEAFF.

Details on this clone: The same CDR3 arises from other DNA sequences in this sample as well. The chain links TRBV2 to TRBJ2-5; no firm D call. CDR1 and CDR2 (germline): SNHLY, FYNNEI. This CDR3 spans 13 amino acids. Trimming took 2 bases from V and 2 from J, leaving 6 bases between them. CDR3 coding DNA: TGTGCCAGCAGTGAACAGCCACAAGAGACCCAGTACTTC. Its protein product is CASSEQPQETQYF.

The chain carries TRBV6-6 and TRBJ1-5; D is unclear. V lost 8 bases to trimming and J lost 5 bases, with 13 bases between them. This CDR3 is built from 13 residues. Germline CDR1 is MNHNY and CDR2 is SVGAGI (reference sequence). CDR3 bases: TGTGCCAGCCGGGGTGAATTACATCAGCCCCAGCATTTT. It translates to CASRGELHQPQHF.

The chain links TRBV6-6 to TRBJ2-4; no clear D gene. The length of the CDR3 is 14 residues. Germline CDR1 is MNHNY and CDR2 is SVGAGI (reference sequence). The V gene lost 8 bases and the J gene lost 0 bases, with 11 bases spanning the gap. The CDR3 loop reads CASSPDLAKNIQYF. The CDR3, as DNA: TGTGCCAGCTCGCCAGATCTAGCCAAAAACATTCAGTACTTC.

This clone was seen only a few times. The chain links TRBV9 to TRBJ2-3, with 7 nucleotides matching TRBD1. Germline V gives CDR1 SGDLS, CDR2 YYNGEE. CDR3 length equals 15 residues. V lost 4 bases, J lost 1 base, and 6 bases stayed unmatched. Written as DNA, the CDR3 is TGTGCCAGCAGCCCCCGGGACAGTGGCACAGATACGCAGTATTTT. The encoded protein is CASSPRDSGTDTQYF.

The CDR3 bases are TGTGCCAGCAGCTCATACGACAGGAACAATCAGCCCCAGCATTTT. Translation gives CASSSYDRNNQPQHF. The chain links TRBV7-2 to TRBJ1-5, with TRBD1 as a possible D gene (6 bases). V lost 4 bases and J lost 3, with 13 bases in between. Germline CDR1 reads SGHTA; CDR2 reads FQGNSA. The CDR3 spans 15 residues.

The rearrangement joins TRBV7-9 to TRBJ1-6, with D hard to call. Deletions cut 1 base from V and 5 bases from J, with 15 bases between. This CDR3 is 17 amino acids long. CDR1 and CDR2 from the germline V gene are SEHNR and FQNEAQ (reference sequence). DNA of the CDR3: TGTGCCAGCAGCTTAGTAAGGGCTGACGGTAATAATTCACCCCTCCACTTT. Amino acids: CASSLVRADGNNSPLHF.

This clone was picked up a small number of times. The chain recombines TRBV10-3 with TRBJ2-2; D call uncertain. The CDR3 loop spans 16 amino acids. The germline V gene has CDR1 ENHRY and CDR2 SYGVKD. With 0 bases removed from V and 0 bases from J, the gap between germline ends came to 8 bases. The CDR3 here is CAISESNPSNTGELFF. CDR3 nucleotides: TGTGCCATCAGTGAGTCGAATCCCTCGAACACCGGGGAGCTGTTTTTT.

This chain uses TRBV10-3 with TRBJ1-6, with TRBD1 as a possible D gene (6 bases). Trimming cost V 7 bases and J 2 bases, with 9 bases left between them. The length of the CDR3 is 14 residues. Germline CDR1 reads ENHRY; CDR2 reads SYGVKD. The CDR3 is CAITGDPYNSPLHF. CDR3 sequence (DNA): TGTGCCATCACAGGGGATCCCTATAATTCACCCCTCCACTTT.

The chain is built from TRBV11-3 and TRBJ1-1, with unresolved D. The germline CDR1 and CDR2 sequences are SGHNT and YENEEA. With 5 bases removed from V and 6 bases from J, the gap between germline ends came to 13 bases. CDR3 length equals 13 residues. The CDR3 loop is CASSRLEGPEAFF. The CDR3 nucleotides are TGTGCCAGCAGCCGCTTAGAGGGCCCTGAAGCTTTCTTT.

V is TRBV30 and J is TRBJ2-7; 7 nucleotides align to TRBD2. This CDR3 contains 13 residues. Germline V gene lookup returns CDR1 GTSNPN and CDR2 SVGIG (reference sequence). The V gene end was trimmed by 4 bases and the J gene end by 0 bases; junction bases not matched to a gene: 3. For the CDR3, the DNA is TGTGCCTGGACATGGGGGGGCTCCTACGAGCAGTACTTC. Amino acids: CAWTWGGSYEQYF.

This clone was detected only a few times. This rearrangement joins TRBV10-3 to TRBJ2-7; D is perhaps TRBD1 or TRBD2 (6 bases each). Germline lookup yields CDR1 ENHRY and CDR2 SYGVKD. The germline V and J ends were trimmed by 4 bases and 3 bases, with 10 bases remaining between them. CDR3 size: 13 residues. In DNA form, the CDR3 reads TGTGCCATCAGTGTGGGGGGCGACTACGAGCAGTACTTC. This translates into CAISVGGDYEQYF.

The chain combines TRBV9 with TRBJ2-1; 10 bases align to TRBD1. Germline CDR1 is SGDLS and CDR2 is YYNGEE. Trimming at V came to 4 bases and at J to 3 bases, leaving 7 bases not matched to a gene. CDR3 length: 16 residues. The CDR3 protein is CASSSTTGGNYNEQFF. For the CDR3, the DNA is TGTGCCAGCAGCTCCACGACAGGGGGCAACTACAATGAGCAGTTCTTC.

This clone came up a few times. V gene TRBV14 combines with J gene TRBJ2-6; possibly TRBD1 for D (6 bases). The CDR3 totals 17 residues. Trimming took off 1 base at V and 1 base at J, with 11 bases between the two ends. Germline CDR1 SGHDN, CDR2 FVKESK. The CDR3 sequence is CASSQGGGASGANVLTF. The CDR3 DNA follows: TGTGCCAGCAGCCAAGGTGGGGGCGCTTCTGGGGCCAACGTCCTGACTTTC.

J is TRBJ1-1 and V is TRBV14, with D unresolved. The CDR3 extends over 13 amino acids. Germline lookup yields CDR1 SGHDN and CDR2 FVKESK. V was pared by 1 base and J by 5 bases, with 8 bases between. CDR3 bases: TGTGCCAGCAGCCAAGTCCCCGGGACTGAAGCTTTCTTT. It is translated as CASSQVPGTEAFF.

This chain links TRBV2 with TRBJ2-2; D is uncertain. Germline-derived CDR1 and CDR2 are SNHLY and FYNNEI. V lost 8 bases, J lost 1 base, and 17 bases lay in between. The CDR3 runs to 16 residues. CDR3 DNA: TGTGCCAGCCTCAGTGGTAGGATGGGGAACACCGGGGAGCTGTTTTTT. Protein sequence: CASLSGRMGNTGELFF. Based on the CDR3 plus reference TRBV2 and TRBJ2-2, the full variable domain is EPEVTQTPSHQVTQMGQEVILRCVPISNHLYFYWYRQILGQKVEFLVSFYNNEISEKSEIFDDQFSVERPDGSNFTLKIRSTKLEDSAMYFCASLSGRMGNTGELFFGEGSRLTVL.

The rearrangement uses TRBV7-8 and TRBJ2-5; 11 bases map to TRBD1. This CDR3 is built from 15 residues. Per the germline V gene, CDR1 is SGHVS and CDR2 is FQNEAQ. The junction had 8 bases not matched to a gene; V was cut back by 6 bases and J by 5 bases. This CDR3 reads CASRLGTGGGETQYF. The CDR3 bases are TGTGCCAGCAGACTAGGGACAGGGGGTGGGGAGACCCAGTACTTC.

This clone has just a few counts. V gene TRBV6-5 combines with J gene TRBJ1-5; no firm D call. CDR1 is MNHEY, CDR2 SVGAGI, per germline. The CDR3 consists of 15 residues. V lost 0 bases and J lost 7, with 13 bases in between. CDR3 sequence reads: CASSYSPGGFQPQHF. For the CDR3, the DNA is TGTGCCAGCAGTTACTCTCCTGGTGGCTTCCAGCCCCAGCATTTT.

This clone was counted a few times. This rearrangement joins TRBV2 to TRBJ2-5; tentative D call: TRBD1 (6 bases). V lost 6 bases and J 1 base, leaving 9 bases between the germline ends. CDR1 and CDR2 from the germline V gene are SNHLY and FYNNEI. There are 13 residues in the CDR3. The CDR3 DNA sequence: TGTGCCAGCAGAGACAGGTTCCAAGAGACCCAGTACTTC. Translation gives CASRDRFQETQYF.

As concerns this clone: The same CDR3 is also encoded by other DNA sequences in this sample. The chain couples TRBV30 to TRBJ1-1; D unclear. The germline V gene has CDR1 GTSNPN and CDR2 SVGIG (reference sequence). V was cut by 0 bases and J by 0 bases, with 5 bases left in between. This CDR3 has 13 residues. The CDR3 reads CAWSVSMNTEAFF. CDR3 coding DNA: TGTGCCTGGAGTGTAAGTATGAACACTGAAGCTTTCTTT.

The V call is TRBV4-1, the J call TRBJ2-5; no reliable D call. Between the trimmed V and J ends, which lost 1 base and 2 bases, there was a span of 8 bases. The CDR3 is made up of 14 amino acids. Looked up from germline, CDR1 is MGHRA and CDR2 is YSYEKL. Here the CDR3 reads CASSQGLLQETQYF. The CDR3 DNA reads TGCGCCAGCAGCCAAGGGCTACTTCAAGAGACCCAGTACTTC.

This clone has a handful of counts. This chain joins TRBV7-8 and TRBJ2-7, with TRBD1 identical over 8 bases. CDR3 length equals 15 residues. Per germline, CDR1 SGHVS and CDR2 FQNEAQ. The junction had 13 bases not matched to a gene; V was cut back by 3 bases and J by 9 bases. CDR3 region: CASSFSGTGQSVQYF. The CDR3 DNA reads TGTGCCAGCAGCTTCTCCGGGACAGGACAATCCGTGCAGTACTTC.

This chain connects TRBV19 to TRBJ2-7; the D gene is possibly TRBD1 (7 bases). The CDR3 covers 14 residues. Trimming shortened V by 5 bases and J by 2 bases, and 13 bases separated the two germline ends. Germline assignment: CDR1 LNHDA and CDR2 SQIVND (reference sequence). For the CDR3, the DNA is TGTGCCAGTAGTCGGAGGGGGACAGCCTACGAGCAGTACTTC. It specifies CASSRRGTAYEQYF.